The T cell receptor beta chain under discussion was sequenced for a study of T cells after yellow fever vaccination. Deletions cut 10 bases from V and 0 bases from J, with 25 bases between. This CDR3 region has 19 residues. From germline, CDR1 is MNHNS and CDR2 SASEGT. As TCR cDNA was made by 5'RACE template switching, a universal primer site and UMIs were added. TCRdb recomputed calls from the 5' RACE reads with MiXCR, one row per CDR3 protein. The sample has about 320,000 distinct CDR3 sequences; 12% are singletons. This receptor was identified in a man between 18 and 35 years old who received the YFV17D yellow fever vaccine. The chain combines TRBV6-1 with TRBJ1-6; D perhaps matches TRBD1 (6 bases). The sample consisted of CD4+ T cells sorted from PBMCs, taken 15 days after the yellow fever booster vaccination. In DNA form, the CDR3 reads TGTGCCACCTTTGGGCATTGGACAGCTCTGAGCTCCTATAATTCACCCCTCCACTTT. Protein product: CATFGHWTALSSYNSPLHF.